One sample yielded the 5 T cell receptor beta chains listed below, sequenced in a study of siplizumab effects on memory and regulatory T cells (dated by TCRdb to about 2019). Library creation used the immunoSEQ multiplex PCR assay. Entries here come from immuneACCESS through TCRdb and include only in-frame sequences with V and J called. Some clones fail to appear in such tables; in the studies checked, an unresolved V gene covers under half of the shortfall, and the cause of the remainder is unknown. The sample records just over 40,000 clones, about 89% of which are singletons. The biggest ten clones account for less than 0.25% of the sample. The sample taken for sequencing was naive CD4+ T cells sorted from blood. What this sample's cell subset or site label stands for: unstimulated naive T cells. These receptors were taken from a human donor in good health.

The chain is built from TRBV11-3 and TRBJ2-2; 7 bases line up with TRBD2. In germline, CDR1 is SGHNT, CDR2 YENEEA. CDR3 length equals 13 residues. Trimming at V came to 5 bases and at J to 5 bases, leaving 2 bases not matched to a gene. For the CDR3, the DNA is TGTGCCAGCAGCGGGAGGGGAACCGGGGAGCTGTTTTTT. Translating it yields CASSGRGTGELFF.

This clone was detected only once. The J gene is TRBJ2-7, the V gene TRBV6-1; TRBD2 matches at 10 bases. V trimming: 2 bases; J trimming: 2 bases; junction bases outside the gene matches: 3. Per the germline V gene, CDR1 is MNHNS and CDR2 is SASEGT. CDR3 length equals 15 residues. In DNA, the CDR3 is TGTGCCAGCAGTGAACGCCTAGCGGGAGCCTACGAGCAGTACTTC. It encodes CASSERLAGAYEQYF.

The genes are TRBV18 and TRBJ2-3; D remains ambiguous. This CDR3 has 14 amino acids. The V end was cut by 0 bases, the J end by 1 base, with 5 bases between. Germline V lookup: CDR1 KGHSH, CDR2 LQKENI. CDR3 amino acids: CASSPPAGTDTQYF. The CDR3 bases are TGTGCCAGCTCACCACCCGCAGGCACAGATACGCAGTATTTT.

The chain recombines TRBV11-2 with TRBJ2-3, with D perhaps matching TRBD1 (5 bases). The CDR3 runs 16 residues. The V end was cut by 2 bases, the J end by 0 bases, with 12 bases between. CDR1 and CDR2 (germline): SGHAT, FQNNGV. The CDR3 loop is CASSLRRAGSTDTQYF. The CDR3 nucleotides are TGTGCCAGCAGCTTACGCAGGGCTGGCAGCACAGATACGCAGTATTTT.

The DNA of the CDR3 is TGTGCCAGCAGTATGAACCGGGACAGAGGCTACGAGCAGTACTTC. This gives the protein CASSMNRDRGYEQYF. V gene TRBV6-5 combines with J gene TRBJ2-7; 7 bases map to TRBD1. The CDR3 contains 15 residues. Per germline, CDR1 MNHEY and CDR2 SVGAGI. V dropped 5 bases and J dropped 3; count of bases not matched to a gene: 10.